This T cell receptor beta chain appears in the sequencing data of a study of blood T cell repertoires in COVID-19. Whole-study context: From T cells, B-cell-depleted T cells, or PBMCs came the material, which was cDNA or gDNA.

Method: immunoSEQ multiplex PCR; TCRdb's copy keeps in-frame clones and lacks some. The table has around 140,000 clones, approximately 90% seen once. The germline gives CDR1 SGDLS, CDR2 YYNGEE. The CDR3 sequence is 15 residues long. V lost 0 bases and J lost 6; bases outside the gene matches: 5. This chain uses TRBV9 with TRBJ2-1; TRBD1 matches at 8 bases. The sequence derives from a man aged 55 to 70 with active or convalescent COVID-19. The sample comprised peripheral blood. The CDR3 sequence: CASSVGQGAGNEQFF. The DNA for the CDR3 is TGTGCCAGCAGCGTAGGGCAGGGGGCCGGCAATGAGCAGTTCTTC.